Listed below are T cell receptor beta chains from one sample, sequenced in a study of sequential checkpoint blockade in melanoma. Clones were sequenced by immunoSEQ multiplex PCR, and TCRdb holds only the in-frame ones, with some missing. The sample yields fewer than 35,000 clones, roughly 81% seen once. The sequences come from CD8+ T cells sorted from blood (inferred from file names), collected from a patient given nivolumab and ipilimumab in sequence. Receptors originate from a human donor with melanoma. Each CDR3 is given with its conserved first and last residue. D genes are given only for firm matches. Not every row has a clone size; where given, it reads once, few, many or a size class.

CDR3nt: TGTGCCATGGGGGGGGAAGAGACCCAGTACTTC
CDR3aa: CAMGGEETQYF
abundance: NA
len: 11
v_gene: TRBV7-9
d_gene: TRBD2
j_gene: TRBJ2-5

CDR3nt: TGTGCCAGCAGTCCCCAGGCGGGATCCACAGATACGCAGTATTTT
CDR3aa: CASSPQAGSTDTQYF
abundance: few
len: 15
v_gene: TRBV6-4
d_gene: NA
j_gene: TRBJ2-3

CDR3nt: TGTGCCAGCAGTGCCCTCCAGATGCAGTATTTT
CDR3aa: CASSALQMQYF
abundance: NA
len: 11
v_gene: TRBV27
d_gene: NA
j_gene: TRBJ2-3

CDR3nt: TGTGCCAGCAGCTTAGAGTTGGGCTGCGAGCAGTACTTC
CDR3aa: CASSLELGCEQYF
abundance: NA
len: 13
v_gene: TRBV7-9
d_gene: NA
j_gene: TRBJ2-7

CDR3nt: TGTGCCACCAGCAGAGAAGGGACAGGGGCCTACGAGCAGTACTTC
CDR3aa: CATSREGTGAYEQYF
abundance: NA
len: 15
v_gene: TRBV15
d_gene: TRBD1
j_gene: TRBJ2-7

CDR3nt: TGTGCCAGCAGCTTAGCCTCTAAAGAGACCCAGTACTTC
CDR3aa: CASSLASKETQYF
abundance: NA
len: 13
v_gene: TRBV7-3
d_gene: NA
j_gene: TRBJ2-5

CDR3nt: TGTGCCAGCAGTTGGGGCGTATCGGGTGAGCAGTTCTTC
CDR3aa: CASSWGVSGEQFF
abundance: NA
len: 13
v_gene: TRBV6-6
d_gene: NA
j_gene: TRBJ2-1

CDR3nt: TGTGCCAGCATGGGCAGCTCCTACGAGCAGTACTTC
CDR3aa: CASMGSSYEQYF
abundance: NA
len: 12
v_gene: TRBV27
d_gene: NA
j_gene: TRBJ2-7

CDR3nt: TGTGCCAGCAGTAGCGGGACCGAGGCCTACGAGCAGTACTTC
CDR3aa: CASSSGTEAYEQYF
abundance: NA
len: 14
v_gene: TRBV6-1
d_gene: TRBD2
j_gene: TRBJ2-7

CDR3nt: TGTGCCATCTTCGGGGGCTATGGCTACACCTTC
CDR3aa: CAIFGGYGYTF
abundance: NA
len: 11
v_gene: TRBV10-3
d_gene: NA
j_gene: TRBJ1-2

CDR3nt: TGTGCCAGCAGCGTAGTACAGGGCGCGGGGCAGTTCTTC
CDR3aa: CASSVVQGAGQFF
abundance: NA
len: 13
v_gene: TRBV9
d_gene: NA
j_gene: TRBJ2-1

CDR3nt: TGTGCCAGCAGTGAACAGGACAATGAGCAGTTCTTC
CDR3aa: CASSEQDNEQFF
abundance: NA
len: 12
v_gene: TRBV2
d_gene: NA
j_gene: TRBJ2-1

CDR3nt: TGTGCCAGCAGTTTAACTAGTTACGAGCAGTACTTC
CDR3aa: CASSLTSYEQYF
abundance: NA
len: 12
v_gene: TRBV28
d_gene: NA
j_gene: TRBJ2-7

CDR3nt: TGCGCCAGCAGCCAAGGGCCTAGCGGGAGGGCCAGTTGGGATACGCAGTATTTT
CDR3aa: CASSQGPSGRASWDTQYF
abundance: NA
len: 18
v_gene: TRBV4-3
d_gene: TRBD2
j_gene: TRBJ2-3

CDR3nt: TGTGCCAGCAGAGGGGGACCCCTTGAAGCTTTCTTT
CDR3aa: CASRGGPLEAFF
abundance: once
len: 12
v_gene: TRBV18
d_gene: NA
j_gene: TRBJ1-1

CDR3nt: TGTGCCAGTAGTATCCTAGGGACTTTGCAAGAGACCCAGTACTTC
CDR3aa: CASSILGTLQETQYF
abundance: NA
len: 15
v_gene: TRBV19
d_gene: NA
j_gene: TRBJ2-5

CDR3nt: TGTGCCAGCTCACCACAGGGGACCGGGGAGCTGTTTTTT
CDR3aa: CASSPQGTGELFF
abundance: NA
len: 13
v_gene: TRBV18
d_gene: NA
j_gene: TRBJ2-2

CDR3nt: TGTGCCAGCAGCCAAGAGTCAGGGCCCTCTGGGGCCAACGTCCTGACTTTC
CDR3aa: CASSQESGPSGANVLTF
abundance: NA
len: 17
v_gene: TRBV4-2
d_gene: NA
j_gene: TRBJ2-6

CDR3nt: TGTGCCAGCAGCACCGGGACTAGCGGGAACGAGCAGTACTTC
CDR3aa: CASSTGTSGNEQYF
abundance: NA
len: 14
v_gene: TRBV27
d_gene: TRBD2
j_gene: TRBJ2-7

CDR3nt: TGTGCCAGTAGTATAGCCAGGCCTATCGGATCCACTGAAGCTTTCTTT
CDR3aa: CASSIARPIGSTEAFF
abundance: NA
len: 16
v_gene: TRBV19
d_gene: NA
j_gene: TRBJ1-1

CDR3nt: TGTGCCAGCAAACGGGCTAGCGGGGGTGCAGATACGCAGTATTTT
CDR3aa: CASKRASGGADTQYF
abundance: NA
len: 15
v_gene: TRBV6-1
d_gene: TRBD2
j_gene: TRBJ2-3

CDR3nt: TGTGCCAGCAGCTTGGCCCAGGGGAACATTCAGTACTTC
CDR3aa: CASSLAQGNIQYF
abundance: few
len: 13
v_gene: TRBV5-6
d_gene: NA
j_gene: TRBJ2-4

CDR3nt: TGTGCCAGCACGGGGACAGGGAACACTGAAGCTTTCTTT
CDR3aa: CASTGTGNTEAFF
abundance: NA
len: 13
v_gene: TRBV27
d_gene: TRBD1
j_gene: TRBJ1-1

CDR3nt: TGTGCCAGCAGTTTAGGGCAGGGAGGTAATTCACCCCTCCACTTT
CDR3aa: CASSLGQGGNSPLHF
abundance: NA
len: 15
v_gene: TRBV28
d_gene: NA
j_gene: TRBJ1-6

CDR3nt: TGTGCCAGCAGCGTTGGGGGGGATTACTACAATGAGCAGTTCTTC
CDR3aa: CASSVGGDYYNEQFF
abundance: NA
len: 15
v_gene: TRBV9
d_gene: TRBD2
j_gene: TRBJ2-1

CDR3nt: TGTGCCAGCAGCTTAGGTGGCAACTCCTACGAGCAGTACTTC
CDR3aa: CASSLGGNSYEQYF
abundance: NA
len: 14
v_gene: TRBV11-2
d_gene: NA
j_gene: TRBJ2-7

CDR3nt: TGTGCCAGTAGCCCTTCTCAGGGGGGAGGCTATGGCTACACCTTC
CDR3aa: CASSPSQGGGYGYTF
abundance: once
len: 15
v_gene: TRBV19
d_gene: TRBD1
j_gene: TRBJ1-2

CDR3nt: TGTGCCAGCAGCACCTGGGGCGAACAGGGGCAGACCCAGTACTTC
CDR3aa: CASSTWGEQGQTQYF
abundance: NA
len: 15
v_gene: TRBV4-2
d_gene: TRBD1
j_gene: TRBJ2-5

CDR3nt: TGTGCCAGTAGTGGAATAGCGGGACGTGAGCAGTTCTTC
CDR3aa: CASSGIAGREQFF
abundance: once
len: 13
v_gene: TRBV19
d_gene: TRBD2
j_gene: TRBJ2-1

CDR3nt: TGTGCCAGCAGCCCCGGTTATGGCGAGCAGTACTTC
CDR3aa: CASSPGYGEQYF
abundance: few
len: 12
v_gene: TRBV6-5
d_gene: NA
j_gene: TRBJ2-7

CDR3nt: TGTGCCAGTAGTATAGGACAGGGGAGTAATTCACCCCTCCACTTT
CDR3aa: CASSIGQGSNSPLHF
abundance: NA
len: 15
v_gene: TRBV19
d_gene: TRBD1
j_gene: TRBJ1-6

CDR3nt: TGTGCCAGCGGGGGGGCAGTAGGCTACACCTTC
CDR3aa: CASGGAVGYTF
abundance: once
len: 11
v_gene: TRBV2
d_gene: NA
j_gene: TRBJ1-2

CDR3nt: TGTGCTAGTGGTGAAGGGGGGGATGAGCAGTTCTTC
CDR3aa: CASGEGGDEQFF
abundance: NA
len: 12
v_gene: TRBV12-5
d_gene: NA
j_gene: TRBJ2-1

CDR3nt: TGTGCCAGCAGGCCGGAACCGACAGGGAACAATCAGCCCCAGCATTTT
CDR3aa: CASRPEPTGNNQPQHF
abundance: NA
len: 16
v_gene: TRBV27
d_gene: TRBD1
j_gene: TRBJ1-5

CDR3nt: TGCGCCAGCAGCCAAGATGCGGTCGCGGGGCAGTTGGCCGGGGAGCTGTTTTTT
CDR3aa: CASSQDAVAGQLAGELFF
abundance: NA
len: 18
v_gene: TRBV4-3
d_gene: NA
j_gene: TRBJ2-2

CDR3nt: TGTGCCAGCAGCTTAGGTGCGGGGGCAATCTACGAGCAGTACTTC
CDR3aa: CASSLGAGAIYEQYF
abundance: once
len: 15
v_gene: TRBV7-9
d_gene: NA
j_gene: TRBJ2-7

CDR3nt: TGTGCCAGCAGCGACAGCTATAATTCACCCCTCCACTTT
CDR3aa: CASSDSYNSPLHF
abundance: NA
len: 13
v_gene: TRBV27
d_gene: NA
j_gene: TRBJ1-6

CDR3nt: TGTGCCAGCAGTGACGGGACTAGCGGGGATTCAGTTCAGTTCTTC
CDR3aa: CASSDGTSGDSVQFF
abundance: NA
len: 15
v_gene: TRBV6-4
d_gene: TRBD2
j_gene: TRBJ2-1

CDR3nt: TGTGCCAGCAGCCATACGTCGGGACAGCTCTACGAGCAGTACTTC
CDR3aa: CASSHTSGQLYEQYF
abundance: NA
len: 15
v_gene: TRBV2
d_gene: TRBD1
j_gene: TRBJ2-7

CDR3nt: TGCGCCAGCAATATTGTGAATGAAAAACTGTTTTTT
CDR3aa: CASNIVNEKLFF
abundance: NA
len: 12
v_gene: TRBV10-2
d_gene: NA
j_gene: TRBJ1-4

CDR3nt: TGTGCCAGCAGCCCTTTCGGACTAGCGGTCTCTGGGGCCAACGTCCTGACTTTC
CDR3aa: CASSPFGLAVSGANVLTF
abundance: few
len: 18
v_gene: TRBV7-9
d_gene: TRBD2
j_gene: TRBJ2-6

CDR3nt: TGTGCCAGCAGCTTAGCGCGAGGCAGGAACACTGAAGCTTTCTTT
CDR3aa: CASSLARGRNTEAFF
abundance: NA
len: 15
v_gene: TRBV7-8
d_gene: NA
j_gene: TRBJ1-1

CDR3nt: TGTGCCAGCAGCTTAACAGGGGAATCCCAAGAGACCCAGTACTTC
CDR3aa: CASSLTGESQETQYF
abundance: NA
len: 15
v_gene: TRBV7-7
d_gene: TRBD1
j_gene: TRBJ2-5

CDR3nt: TGTGCCAGTAGCGGGGCAGGGGGCTCCTACGAGCAGTACTTC
CDR3aa: CASSGAGGSYEQYF
abundance: NA
len: 14
v_gene: TRBV19
d_gene: TRBD1
j_gene: TRBJ2-7

CDR3nt: TGTGCCAGCAGCAGTACAGGGGGCAATCAGAACACCGGGGAGCTGTTTTTT
CDR3aa: CASSSTGGNQNTGELFF
abundance: NA
len: 17
v_gene: TRBV7-2
d_gene: TRBD1
j_gene: TRBJ2-2

CDR3nt: TGTGCCAGCAAACCCCCGGGGAACACTGAAGCTTTCTTT
CDR3aa: CASKPPGNTEAFF
abundance: NA
len: 13
v_gene: TRBV27
d_gene: NA
j_gene: TRBJ1-1

CDR3nt: TGCAGCGTTGAAGAACATGGGTTAGCGGACACTGAAGCTTTCTTT
CDR3aa: CSVEEHGLADTEAFF
abundance: NA
len: 15
v_gene: TRBV29-1
d_gene: NA
j_gene: TRBJ1-1

CDR3nt: TGCGCCAGCAGCTTGGAACAGCACTACGAGCAGTACTTC
CDR3aa: CASSLEQHYEQYF
abundance: NA
len: 13
v_gene: TRBV5-1
d_gene: NA
j_gene: TRBJ2-7

CDR3nt: TGTGCCAGCAGTCCATCGACAGGGGCCTACAATGAGCAGTTCTTC
CDR3aa: CASSPSTGAYNEQFF
abundance: NA
len: 15
v_gene: TRBV27
d_gene: TRBD1
j_gene: TRBJ2-1

CDR3nt: TGTGCCATCAGGGAAGCAGGAGACAGGGGAGCTGAAGCTTTCTTT
CDR3aa: CAIREAGDRGAEAFF
abundance: NA
len: 15
v_gene: TRBV10-3
d_gene: TRBD1
j_gene: TRBJ1-1

CDR3nt: TGTGCCGGAACAGGGCCCGGAAACACCATATATTTT
CDR3aa: CAGTGPGNTIYF
abundance: few
len: 12
v_gene: TRBV19
d_gene: NA
j_gene: TRBJ1-3

CDR3nt: TGTGCCAGCAGCTTCCTTCAAGAGACCCAGTACTTC
CDR3aa: CASSFLQETQYF
abundance: NA
len: 12
v_gene: TRBV13
d_gene: NA
j_gene: TRBJ2-5

CDR3nt: TGTGCCAGCAGTTTTGGAGGGGGCAGCAATCAGCCCCAGCATTTT
CDR3aa: CASSFGGGSNQPQHF
abundance: NA
len: 15
v_gene: TRBV27
d_gene: TRBD1
j_gene: TRBJ1-5

CDR3nt: TGTGCCAGCAGCTCGGTCTACGAGCAGTACTTC
CDR3aa: CASSSVYEQYF
abundance: NA
len: 11
v_gene: TRBV5-6
d_gene: NA
j_gene: TRBJ2-7

CDR3nt: TGTGCCAGCAGCGTATTAGGGGAATTGTTCAATGAGCAGTTCTTC
CDR3aa: CASSVLGELFNEQFF
abundance: NA
len: 15
v_gene: TRBV9
d_gene: NA
j_gene: TRBJ2-1

CDR3nt: TGCAGCGGGAGGGACAGCGGAAACACCATATATTTT
CDR3aa: CSGRDSGNTIYF
abundance: NA
len: 12
v_gene: TRBV29-1
d_gene: TRBD1
j_gene: TRBJ1-3